Following are 8 T cell receptor beta chains from one sample sequenced in a study of blood T cells in healthy people across ages. It was with a sample-barcoded 5' primer and a J-beta primer mix that a second PCR of roughly 7 to 12 cycles was run. Using its own MiXCR run on the 5' RACE reads, TCRdb lists one record per CDR3 protein. Of about 720,000 distinct CDR3 sequences in the sample, 25% were seen once. This sample also belongs to another study, concerning T cells of mothers and their children.

Material for sequencing was blood. The receptors here all came from a boy under 18 in good health.

This clonotype was counted between two and nine times. The rearrangement joins TRBV6-5 to TRBJ1-2, with a possible D match to TRBD1 (5 bases). V was pared by 6 bases and J by 3 bases, with 11 bases between. Germline loops: CDR1 MNHEY, CDR2 SVGAGI. The CDR3 totals 13 residues. The chain's CDR3 is CASRTGAYYGYTF. CDR3 nucleotide sequence: TGTGCCAGCAGAACCGGGGCCTACTATGGCTACACCTTC.

In its sample, this clonotype was seen a few times. The rearrangement uses TRBV12-3 or TRBV12-4 and TRBJ2-5, with TRBD2 identical over 7 bases. The end of the DNA fits TRBJ2-1 better, so the J call may be wrong. This CDR3 is 15 amino acids long. CDR3 in amino acids: CASSLRRELWLEQFF. CDR3 coding DNA: TGTGCCAGCAGTTTGCGGCGGGAGTTATGGCTTGAGCAGTTCTTC.

This clonotype was detected a few times. The rearrangement uses TRBV6-2 or TRBV6-3 and TRBJ2-5; D remains ambiguous. The CDR3 has 14 amino acids. The germline CDR1 and CDR2 sequences are MNHEY and SVGEGT. Trimming removed 2 bases at V and 4 bases at J, with 11 bases between. The CDR3 DNA sequence: TGTGCCAGCAGTTACACCGGGCCGGGAGAGACCCAGTACTTC. It is translated as CASSYTGPGETQYF.

The chain links TRBV28 to TRBJ2-5; 15 nucleotides align to TRBD2. The closer fit of TRBJ2-1 to the DNA end suggests the J call may be wrong. CDR3 size: 17 residues. Germline V gene data show CDR1 as MDHEN and CDR2 as SYDVKM. The CDR3 DNA sequence: TGTGCCAGCAGCCCCGGACTAGCGGGAGGGCCGCAGAATGAGCAGTTCTTC. It yields the protein CASSPGLAGGPQNEQFF.

The CDR3, as DNA: TGTGCCAGCAGTTACGGGGCAGGGAATTCACCCCTCCACTTT. Translating it yields CASSYGAGNSPLHF. J is TRBJ1-6 and V is TRBV6-5; tentative D call: TRBD1 (5 bases). V dropped 2 bases and J dropped 7 bases, with 9 bases sitting between them. The CDR3 consists of 14 residues. The V gene's germline CDR1 is MNHEY and CDR2 SVGAGI.

This clonotype turned up a few times. The chain employs TRBV7-8 and TRBJ1-2; TRBD1 matches at 8 bases. Germline CDR1 SGHVS, CDR2 FQNEAQ. V lost 1 base to trimming and J lost 3 bases; unmatched junction nucleotides: 7. This CDR3 is 16 amino acids long. The chain's CDR3 is CASSLVWTGKDYGYTF. The CDR3 DNA sequence: TGTGCCAGCAGCTTAGTGTGGACAGGGAAAGACTATGGCTACACCTTC.

The sample holds a few counts of this clonotype. The chain carries TRBV4-3 and TRBJ2-2; D ambiguous. V shed 1 base and J shed 0 bases, with 9 bases lying between them. Germline assignment: CDR1 LGHNA and CDR2 YSLEER. The CDR3 has 16 amino acids. CDR3 sequence (DNA): TGCGCCAGCAGCCAAGGGGCCTACGCGAACACCGGGGAGCTGTTTTTT. This encodes CASSQGAYANTGELFF.

In its sample, this clonotype was seen many times. The CDR3: CASSLGAGVQETQYF. The CDR3 DNA sequence: TGTGCCAGCAGCTTAGGTGCCGGGGTCCAAGAGACCCAGTACTTC. This chain uses TRBV7-9 with TRBJ2-5; TRBD2 might be the D (5 bases). The CDR3 extends over 15 amino acids. CDR1 is SEHNR, CDR2 FQNEAQ, per germline (reference sequence). V was shortened by 1 base and J by 1 base, with 10 bases between the two germline ends.